The next 6 T cell receptor beta chains were all read from a single sample in a study of cytomegalovirus exposure and HLA in healthy donors. PCR employed 60 Vbeta and 13 Jbeta primers. The data were produced by immunoSEQ multiplex PCR, yet TCRdb's version contains in-frame clones alone and is incomplete. The sample holds about 160,000 clones; around 82% are singletons and the top ten take around 0.96%. Material: PBMCs. Receptor source: a man aged 25-45 years in good health and CMV-seronegative.

V usage is TRBV7-8 and J usage is TRBJ1-5, with 7 bases that match TRBD1. The CDR3 length is 14 residues. Germline values: CDR1 SGHVS, CDR2 FQNEAQ. V shed 3 bases and J 3 bases; nucleotides not matched to a gene: 2. The CDR3 region has the DNA TGTGCCAGCAGCTTGACAGGGCTCAATCAGCCCCAGCATTTT. This translates into CASSLTGLNQPQHF. Using reference TRBV7-8 and TRBJ1-5 for the parts outside the CDR3, the full variable domain is GAGVSQSPRYKVAKRGQDVALRCDPISGHVSLFWYQQALGQGPEFLTYFQNEAQLDKSGLPSDRFFAERPEGSVSTLKIQRTQQEDSAVYLCASSLTGLNQPQHFGDGTRLSIL.

This chain connects TRBV11-2 to TRBJ1-3; D may be TRBD1 (6 bases). The germline V gene encodes CDR1 SGHAT and CDR2 FQNNGV. This CDR3 is 17 amino acids long. V was clipped by 5 bases and J by 4 bases, with 21 bases between them. The CDR3, as DNA: TGTGCCAGCAGCCCCAGACTCCAGGGGCTCAGGGGAAACACCATATATTTT. As protein: CASSPRLQGLRGNTIYF.

The chain is built from TRBV5-3 and TRBJ2-1, with 10 bases matching TRBD1. TRBV5-3 is recorded as an ORF, its role being uncertain. The V gene end was trimmed by 0 bases and the J gene end by 1 base; junction bases not matched to a gene: 1. The CDR3 has 16 amino acids. DNA for the CDR3: TGTGCCAGAAGCTTGGGGGACAGGGGTTCCTACAATGAGCAGTTCTTC. It specifies CARSLGDRGSYNEQFF.

The V call is TRBV5-4, the J call TRBJ1-1; 8 bases match TRBD1. Trimming at V came to 5 bases and at J to 1 base, leaving 4 bases not matched to a gene. Germline CDR1 and CDR2: SGHNT and YYREEE (reference sequence). This CDR3 comprises 14 residues. CDR3 nucleotide sequence: TGTGCCAGCAGTTTCACAGGGGGGAACACTGAAGCTTTCTTT. It encodes CASSFTGGNTEAFF.

The chain carries TRBV19 and TRBJ1-6; TRBD1 might be the D (6 bases). V was clipped by 3 bases and J by 10 bases, with 13 bases between them. The CDR3 spans 14 residues. Germline V CDR1 and CDR2: LNHDA, SQIVND (reference sequence). Here the CDR3 reads CASSIGDKESPLHF. CDR3 DNA: TGTGCCAGTAGTATTGGGGACAAGGAGTCACCCCTCCACTTT.

The rearrangement uses TRBV2 and TRBJ2-5; 8 bases fit TRBD1. Germline V gene sequence: CDR1 SNHLY, CDR2 FYNNEI. With 4 bases clipped from V and 3 bases from J, the junction kept 7 bases outside the gene matches. The CDR3 sequence is 15 residues long. The CDR3 loop reads CASSADRGREETQYF. For the CDR3, the DNA is TGTGCCAGCAGTGCTGACAGGGGCAGGGAAGAGACCCAGTACTTC.